This TCR beta chain derives from a study of cytomegalovirus exposure and HLA in healthy donors. With 60 Vbeta and 13 Jbeta primers, the PCR was carried out. Some clones are missing from TCRdb's copy, which holds only in-frame ones; the method was immunoSEQ multiplex PCR. The repertoire includes fewer than 180,000 clones, about 60% of them detected once, and roughly 7% sits in the top ten. Germline V gene lookup returns CDR1 SEHNR and CDR2 FQNEAQ (reference sequence). The CDR3 runs to 13 residues. V was pared by 1 base and J by 6 bases, with 10 bases between. The TCR originated in a woman aged 55 to 70 in good health and CMV-seropositive. V usage is TRBV7-9 and J usage is TRBJ2-7; TRBD1 might be the D (6 bases). The sample comprised PBMCs. CDR3 nucleotide sequence: TGTGCCAGCAGCTTAGGAACAGGGACCGAGCAGTACTTC. It is translated as CASSLGTGTEQYF.